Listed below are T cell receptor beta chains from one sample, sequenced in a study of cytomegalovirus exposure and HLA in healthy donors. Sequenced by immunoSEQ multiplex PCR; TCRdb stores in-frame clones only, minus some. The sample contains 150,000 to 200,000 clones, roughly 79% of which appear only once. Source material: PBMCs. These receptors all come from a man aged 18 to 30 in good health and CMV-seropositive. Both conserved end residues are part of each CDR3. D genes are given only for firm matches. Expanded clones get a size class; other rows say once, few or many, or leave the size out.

CASSQDSGDYNEQFF,TGCGCCAGCAGCCAAGATAGCGGGGACTACAATGAGCAGTTCTTC,TRBD2,.,TRBV4-1,TRBJ2-1,15
CASGTRYGYTF,TGTGCCAGCGGGACAAGATATGGCTACACCTTC,.,.,TRBV19,TRBJ1-2,11
CSVASSSDREAFF,TGCAGCGTTGCAAGCTCCTCCGACAGGGAAGCTTTCTTT,.,.,TRBV29-1,TRBJ1-1,13
CASSSSPGGETQYF,TGTGCCAGCAGTTCCTCCCCCGGGGGGGAGACCCAGTACTTC,TRBD2,.,TRBV27,TRBJ2-5,14
CASSHSFRTAKCREAFF,TGCGCCAGCAGTCATTCCTTCCGGACAGCGAAGTGTCGTGAAGCTTTCTTT,.,.,TRBV23-1,TRBJ1-1,17
CASSELAASYNEQFF,TGTGCCAGCAGTGAACTAGCGGCATCCTACAATGAGCAGTTCTTC,TRBD2,.,TRBV2,TRBJ2-1,15
CASSPSVGNTIYF,TGCGCCAGCAGCCCGTCGGTTGGAAACACCATATATTTT,.,.,TRBV4-1,TRBJ1-3,13
CASSLGASQPQHF,TGTGCCAGCAGCTTGGGGGCCTCCCAGCCCCAGCATTTT,.,once,TRBV5-5,TRBJ1-5,13
CASMGSGAQLGDTIYF,TGTGCCAGTATGGGATCGGGAGCCCAACTTGGAGACACCATATATTTT,.,.,TRBV19,TRBJ1-3,16
CASSLAYMGGGTDTQYF,TGTGCCAGCAGCTTGGCCTATATGGGGGGGGGCACAGATACGCAGTATTTT,TRBD2,.,TRBV5-4,TRBJ2-3,17
CASSIQGVYEQYF,TGTGCCAGCAGCATACAGGGGGTCTACGAGCAGTACTTC,TRBD1,.,TRBV7-9,TRBJ2-7,13
CASSQDYGDRGTEAFF,TGCGCCAGCAGCCAAGATTATGGGGACAGGGGGACTGAAGCTTTCTTT,TRBD1,.,TRBV4-3,TRBJ1-1,16
CASSNRNSGNTIYF,TGTGCCAGCAGCAACAGGAACTCTGGAAACACCATATATTTT,.,.,TRBV9,TRBJ1-3,14
CASSFIGDNEQFF,TGTGCCAGCAGCTTCATCGGGGACAATGAGCAGTTCTTC,.,.,TRBV7-3,TRBJ2-1,13
CAWSSRTSGSKETQYF,TGTGCCTGGAGTTCACGGACTAGCGGGTCTAAAGAGACCCAGTACTTC,TRBD2,.,TRBV30,TRBJ2-5,16
CASSPGTGGEQYF,TGTGCCAGCAGCCCAGGGACAGGGGGTGAGCAGTACTTC,TRBD1,.,TRBV5-4,TRBJ2-7,13
CASSAPGGPYF,TGTGCCAGCAGTGCACCAGGGGGTCCGTACTTC,TRBD1,.,TRBV2,TRBJ2-7,11
CASSLDPGTGGLRGYTF,TGTGCCAGCTCACTCGACCCCGGGACAGGGGGCTTAAGAGGCTACACCTTC,TRBD1,.,TRBV18,TRBJ1-2,17
CASSLERLSTDTQYF,TGTGCCAGCAGCTTGGAAAGACTGAGCACAGATACGCAGTATTTT,.,.,TRBV7-3,TRBJ2-3,15
CASSPDRPSYTF,TGTGCCAGCAGTCCGGACAGGCCGAGCTACACCTTC,TRBD1,.,TRBV7-9,TRBJ1-2,12
CASRYGTGYEQYF,TGCGCCAGCAGATACGGGACAGGTTACGAGCAGTACTTC,TRBD1,.,TRBV5-1,TRBJ2-7,13
CASNGRGMGDTQYF,TGTGCCAGCAATGGGCGGGGGATGGGAGATACGCAGTATTTT,TRBD2,.,TRBV7-2,TRBJ2-3,14
CASSSRYGENQETQYF,TGTGCCAGCAGTTCTAGATATGGGGAGAACCAAGAGACCCAGTACTTC,.,.,TRBV27,TRBJ2-5,16
CASSEGTIDREQYF,TGTGCCAGCAGTGAAGGGACAATAGACAGGGAACAGTACTTC,TRBD1,.,TRBV6-1,TRBJ2-4,14
CASSAAGLGSGEKLFF,TGTGCCAGCAGTGCGGCAGGGTTGGGTAGTGGTGAAAAACTGTTTTTT,.,.,TRBV2,TRBJ1-4,16
CASSPSSGSLGEQYF,TGTGCCAGCAGCCCGTCTAGCGGGAGTTTAGGCGAGCAGTACTTC,TRBD2,.,TRBV5-4,TRBJ2-7,15
CASSLSGDGSQPQHF,TGTGCCAGCAGCTTATCGGGGGATGGTAGTCAGCCCCAGCATTTT,.,.,TRBV7-9,TRBJ1-5,15
CASSRLAGEGEQFF,TGTGCCAGCAGCCGACTAGCGGGAGAAGGGGAGCAGTTCTTC,TRBD2,.,TRBV28,TRBJ2-1,14
CATTGGGRSTYGYTF,TGTGCCACTACGGGGGGGGGCAGGTCGACCTATGGCTACACCTTC,.,once,TRBV6-5,TRBJ1-2,15
CASKGLRRDQPQHF,TGTGCCAGCAAAGGTCTCCGGCGGGATCAGCCCCAGCATTTT,.,.,TRBV27,TRBJ1-5,14
CASSPERLPNEKLFF,TGTGCCAGCTCACCAGAAAGACTGCCTAATGAAAAACTGTTTTTT,.,.,TRBV18,TRBJ1-4,15
CASSLERQVNTEAFF,TGTGCCAGCAGTTTAGAAAGACAGGTGAACACTGAAGCTTTCTTT,.,.,TRBV28,TRBJ1-1,15
CSVTGEPTGELFF,TGCAGCGTGACAGGGGAGCCCACCGGGGAGCTGTTTTTT,TRBD1,.,TRBV29-1,TRBJ2-2,13
CASSFGRGGTNYGYTF,TGCGCCAGCAGCTTTGGTAGGGGAGGGACTAACTATGGCTACACCTTC,.,.,TRBV5-1,TRBJ1-2,16
CASSLGSGGLEQYF,TGTGCCAGCAGCTTAGGCTCGGGGGGGCTTGAGCAGTACTTC,TRBD2,few,TRBV7-9,TRBJ2-7,14
CASSPSGQVWTEAFF,TGTGCCAGCTCACCTTCAGGACAGGTTTGGACTGAAGCTTTCTTT,TRBD1,.,TRBV18,TRBJ1-1,15
CASSSSGTSVYEQYF,TGTGCCAGCAGTTCATCCGGGACTAGCGTCTACGAGCAGTACTTC,TRBD2,.,TRBV27,TRBJ2-7,15
CASSLSGLAGGAAKNIQYF,TGTGCCAGCAGTTTATCCGGACTAGCGGGAGGTGCGGCCAAAAACATTCAGTACTTC,TRBD2,.,TRBV28,TRBJ2-4,19
CASSLTRQGAEAFF,TGCGCCAGCAGCCTAACCCGACAGGGCGCTGAAGCTTTCTTT,TRBD1,.,TRBV5-1,TRBJ1-1,14
CASSPSGQRNTIYF,TGTGCCAGCTCACCGTCGGGACAGAGAAACACCATATATTTT,TRBD1,once,TRBV18,TRBJ1-3,14
CAYKPSSGSTYEQYF,TGTGCCTACAAACCCTCCAGCGGGAGTACCTACGAGCAGTACTTC,TRBD2,.,TRBV30,TRBJ2-7,15
CASSLIETTGELFF,TGTGCCAGCAGTTTAATAGAAACCACCGGGGAGCTGTTTTTT,.,.,TRBV27,TRBJ2-2,14